This record covers a single T cell receptor (beta chain). The antigen is undetermined. Both 60 Vbeta primers and 13 Jbeta primers went into the PCR. Profiling relied on immunoSEQ multiplex PCR, and the TCRdb table lists in-frame clones only, not all of them. This repertoire shows fewer than 140,000 clones, just over 70% found once; its top ten account for roughly 0.79%. The sample belongs to a study of cytomegalovirus exposure and HLA in healthy donors. Study findings and constraints: According to reports, the classifier identified cytomegalovirus status with high specificity and sensitivity.

The CDR3 has 18 residues. With 4 bases clipped from V and 3 bases from J, the junction kept 18 bases outside the gene matches. Germline V gives CDR1 SGHRS, CDR2 YFSETQ. V and J are TRBV5-1 and TRBJ2-7; 8 bases line up with TRBD1. This TCR was recovered from a boy between 10 and 17 years old in good health and CMV-seronegative. The material sequenced was PBMCs. The CDR3 bases are TGCGCCAGCAGCCTGGTTGGCGGCTTCGACAGGGGATACTACGAGCAGTACTTC. Translating it yields CASSLVGGFDRGYYEQYF.